The 27 T cell receptor beta chains listed next were all sequenced from one sample in a study of tumor-infiltrating lymphocytes in primary liver carcinoma. Researchers generated TCR beta cDNA from roughly 520 ng of total RNA, relying on a constant-region primer. A slightly modified ARM-PCR protocol with three nested multiplex PCR rounds produced these TCR beta libraries. TRBV1-TRBV30 forward primers paired with a C-beta reverse primer drove the first two PCR rounds, about 10 cycles each. TCRdb used MiXCR to reprocess the multiplex PCR reads, holding one entry per CDR3 protein. The table lists about 210,000 distinct CDR3 sequences, approximately 80% of them singletons. Unsorted bulk tissue (roughly 19-31 mg) underwent RNA and DNA co-extraction. The specimen sequenced was tumor tissue from primary liver carcinoma. These receptors originate from a man aged 35 to 55 with primary liver carcinoma and hepatitis B virus infection.

This clonotype has ten or more counts. The rearrangement links TRBV28 to TRBJ2-7, with D unresolved. The CDR3 loop spans 11 amino acids. The germline V gene encodes CDR1 MDHEN and CDR2 SYDVKM. V was cut by 5 bases and J by 6 bases, with 8 bases left in between. The CDR3 DNA is TGTGCCAGCAGTGCCCCGGTCGAGCAGTACTTC. Its protein product is CASSAPVEQYF.

Turning to this clonotype: At one end the junction does not follow the germline gene, possibly because of a read error. The CDR3 region has the DNA TGTACCAGCAGTTCGAATCGAGCGGAGATCTACAATGAGCAGTTCTTC. The encoded protein is CTSSSNRAEIYNEQFF. The V call is TRBV6-5, the J call TRBJ2-1; a possible D gene is TRBD2 (5 bases). The CDR3 consists of 16 residues. Looked up from germline, CDR1 is MNHEY and CDR2 is SVGAGI.

Remarks on this clonotype: The missing conserved phenylalanine or tryptophan at the end of this CDR3 makes a read error likely. V usage is TRBV12-3 or TRBV12-4 and J usage is TRBJ2-5; D might be TRBD2 (6 bases). Trimming removed 8 bases at V and 5 bases at J, with 18 bases between. This CDR3 contains 14 residues. CDR3 residues: CASGLTSSQETQYV. The CDR3 DNA follows: TGTGCCAGCGGCCTTACTAGCTCCCAGGAGACCCAGTACGTC.

In its sample, this clonotype was seen once. Relative to the germline gene, one junction end is altered; a read error may explain this. The chain recombines TRBV6-2 or TRBV6-3 with TRBJ2-1; 7 bases are shared with TRBD2. This CDR3 is built from 16 residues. The V gene's germline CDR1 is MNHEY and CDR2 SVGEGT. CDR3 sequence reads: CTSRPRTIGRTNEQFF. CDR3 bases: TGTACCAGCAGACCCAGGACTATCGGGAGGACCAATGAGCAGTTCTTC.

Regarding this clonotype: At one boundary the junction diverges from the germline segment, which might be a read error. The chain links TRBV6-2 or TRBV6-3 to TRBJ2-1; no clear D. This CDR3 spans 13 amino acids. CDR1 and CDR2 (germline): MNHEY, SVGEGT. CDR3 DNA: TGTGCCAGCAGTACCACCCCATTAGGTGAGCAGTTCTTT. This gives the protein CASSTTPLGEQFF.

A remark on this clonotype: At one boundary the junction diverges from the germline segment, which might be a read error. This chain connects TRBV5-1 to TRBJ2-7; 8 positions match TRBD2. The CDR3 is 15 residues long. The V gene's germline CDR1 is SGHRS and CDR2 YFSETQ. The CDR3 reads CAISLDGTSHDEQYF. CDR3 sequence (DNA): TGCGCCATCAGTCTGGACGGGACTAGTCACGACGAGCAGTATTTC.

This clonotype was picked up many times. The V call is TRBV30, the J call TRBJ2-1, with a tentative D call TRBD2 (6 bases). The germline V gene encodes CDR1 GTSNPN and CDR2 SVGIG (reference sequence). The V end was cut by 3 bases, the J end by 2 bases, with 17 bases between. This CDR3 comprises 16 residues. CDR3 amino acids: CAWRKEASDPYNEQFF. In DNA form, the CDR3 reads TGTGCCTGGAGGAAAGAGGCTAGCGACCCCTACAATGAGCAGTTCTTC.

Judged by abundance, this clonotype is medium-sized. The chain combines TRBV6-2 or TRBV6-3 with TRBJ2-7, with TRBD2 as a possible D gene (5 bases). This CDR3 spans 11 amino acids. Germline lookup yields CDR1 MNHEY and CDR2 SVGEGT. Trimming stripped 11 bases from V and 3 bases from J, with 11 bases between. The CDR3 loop is CAGSAGYEQYF. CDR3 bases: TGTGCCGGGTCGGCGGGCTACGAGCAGTACTTC.

This clonotype was counted at least ten times. J is TRBJ2-7 and V is TRBV7-9; D is perhaps TRBD2 (5 bases). This CDR3 has 15 amino acids. The V end was cut by 1 base, the J end by 0 bases, with 10 bases between. Germline lookup yields CDR1 SEHNR and CDR2 FQNEAQ (reference sequence). This CDR3 reads CASSLVGGSSYEQYF. In nucleotides, the CDR3 is TGTGCCAGCAGCTTAGTGGGTGGGAGCTCCTACGAGCAGTACTTC.

This clonotype is a singleton in its sample. This could be a read error, since a much larger clone is one nucleotide away. The V gene is TRBV7-9, the J gene TRBJ2-3; no definite D call. This CDR3 region has 12 residues. CDR1 is SEHNR, CDR2 FQNEAQ, per germline (reference sequence). The CDR3 coding sequence is TGTACCAGCAGCTTAGTTGCAGATACGCAGTATTTT. This translates into CTSSLVADTQYF.

In its sample, this clonotype was seen once. The junction shows a germline mismatch at one end, possibly a read error. This chain links TRBV5-8 with TRBJ1-1; no definite D call. Per the germline V gene, CDR1 is SGHTS and CDR2 is YDEGEE. This CDR3 is built from 18 residues. The CDR3 is CVSSSSETLRGSNTEAFF. The CDR3 nucleotides are TGTGTCAGCAGCTCCTCAGAGACCCTGAGAGGTTCGAACACTGAAGCTTTCTTT.

In regard to this clonotype: A much larger clone lies a single base off, so this may be a read error. V usage is TRBV7-9 and J usage is TRBJ1-2, with D possibly matching TRBD1 (5 bases). The germline CDR1 and CDR2 sequences are SEHNR and FQNEAQ (reference sequence). The length of the CDR3 is 14 residues. In DNA form, the CDR3 reads TGTGCCAGCAGCTCCCAGGGAGGGGAGTATGGCTACGCCTTC. Translating gives CASSSQGGEYGYAF.

Turning to this clonotype: This is likely a read error, given that the CDR3 carries no conserved phenylalanine or tryptophan at its end. The chain combines TRBV10-2 with TRBJ1-2; D ambiguous. The CDR3 runs 13 residues. Per germline, CDR1 WSHSY and CDR2 SAAADI. This CDR3 is CASSFVKDYGYTL. The CDR3 DNA reads TGCGCTAGCAGTTTCGTAAAGGACTATGGCTACACCTTA.

This chain connects TRBV5-6 to TRBJ2-1; D might be TRBD2 (6 bases). This CDR3 is built from 17 residues. The V gene's germline CDR1 is SGHDT and CDR2 YYEEEE. V lost 4 bases and J 7 bases, leaving 24 bases between the germline ends. CDR3 DNA: TGTGCCAGCAGCCTAGCCGGGGGTGCGGGGAGTATAAATGAGCAGTTCTTC. It codes for CASSLAGGAGSINEQFF.

The V and J genes are TRBV21-1 and TRBJ1-5. TRBV21-1 is marked as a pseudogene. This CDR3 has 16 amino acids. CDR3 nucleotides: TGTGCCAGCGGCAAAGGGCCCCGGGCCTCAAATCAGCCCCAGCATTTT. Translation gives CASGKGPRASNQPQHF.

A word on this clonotype: Mismatch with germline at one junction end may stem from a read error. The chain links TRBV4-1 to TRBJ2-1, with 10 bases aligning to TRBD2. Germline loops: CDR1 MGHRA, CDR2 YSYEKL. The CDR3 length is 19 residues. CDR3 bases: TGCGCCAGCAGCCAAGATAGGAGAGCTAGCGGGAGCTCCCACAATGAGCAGTTCTTC. It specifies CASSQDRRASGSSHNEQFF.

This clonotype is a singleton in its sample. An end of the junction differs from the germline gene, which may be a read error. The chain uses TRBV4-3 and TRBJ1-6; TRBD1 is a possible D gene (6 bases). Germline-derived CDR1 and CDR2 are LGHNA and YSLEER. This CDR3 comprises 16 residues. The CDR3 DNA is TGCGCGAGCAGCTCCTGGGGCAGGGGAAGGAATTTACCCCTCCACTTT. This codes for CASSSWGRGRNLPLHF.

For this clonotype: One end of the junction does not line up with germline, which may come from a read error. The chain recombines TRBV6-2 or TRBV6-3 with TRBJ2-1, with 8 bases lining up with TRBD1. The CDR3 is made up of 16 amino acids. The germline V gene encodes CDR1 MNHEY and CDR2 SVGEGT. CDR3 bases: TGTGCCAGGAGTTACAGGGGGACAGCCTCCTACAATGAGCAGTTCTTC. It yields the protein CARSYRGTASYNEQFF.

The sample holds many counts of this clonotype. V usage is TRBV7-9 and J usage is TRBJ1-1; tentatively, D is TRBD1 (5 bases). This CDR3 contains 11 residues. Germline CDR1 and CDR2: SEHNR and FQNEAQ (reference sequence). V was cut by 6 bases and J by 6 bases, with 8 bases left in between. CDR3 nucleotide sequence: TGTGCCAGCAGTCGGGGCGCTGAAGCTTTCTTT. Its protein product is CASSRGAEAFF.

This clonotype occurred once. The junction does not match germline at one end; this may be a read error. The chain joins TRBV4-2 to TRBJ2-7; maybe TRBD2 (5 bases). Germline CDR1 reads LGHNA; CDR2 reads YNFKEQ. The CDR3 covers 11 residues. DNA for the CDR3: TGCACCAGCAGCCAAGGGAGTGAGCATTACTTC. It yields the protein CTSSQGSEHYF.

Notes on this clonotype: The junction and the germline gene differ at one end; a read error may be behind it. V is TRBV10-3 and J is TRBJ2-1; D unresolved. The CDR3 runs to 16 residues. From germline, CDR1 is ENHRY and CDR2 SYGVKD. CDR3 residues: CAIRDLPTVSYNEQLF. Written as DNA, the CDR3 is TGCGCCATCAGAGACCTGCCGACTGTCTCCTACAATGAGCAGTTGTTC.

A single count supports this clonotype. This chain uses TRBV5-1 with TRBJ2-1, with 8 bases identical to TRBD1. Germline CDR1 is SGHRS and CDR2 is YFSETQ. V dropped 5 bases and J dropped 0; count of bases not matched to a gene: 13. The CDR3 contains 18 residues. Here the CDR3 reads CASRVTGGPPSSYNEQFF. CDR3 DNA sequence: TGCGCCAGCAGAGTCACAGGGGGGCCCCCAAGCTCCTACAATGAGCAGTTCTTC.

As regards this clonotype: A read error may be the cause here, since a much bigger clone is one base away. This rearrangement joins TRBV7-9 to TRBJ2-2; 14 bases agree with TRBD2. Germline V gives CDR1 SEHNR, CDR2 FQNEAQ (reference sequence). With V trimmed by 5 bases and J by 9 bases, 8 bases remained unmatched. The length of the CDR3 is 16 residues. CDR3 protein: CASSHRTSGRTWELFF. The CDR3, as DNA: TGTGCCAGCAGCCATAGGACTAGCGGGAGGACCTGGGAGCTGTTTTTT.

Notes on this clonotype: A read error is likely, as this CDR3 ends without the conserved phenylalanine or tryptophan. The chain links TRBV11-1 to TRBJ2-7; unclear D gene. Trimming shortened V by 6 bases and J by 3 bases, and 12 bases separated the two germline ends. This CDR3 contains 13 residues. Germline V gene data show CDR1 as SGHAT and CDR2 as FQDESV (reference sequence). The CDR3 coding sequence is TGTGCCAGCAGGGGGATGCGATTCTACGAGCAGTACCTC. Encoded protein: CASRGMRFYEQYL.

Details on this clonotype: A much larger clone lies one base from this, so it may be a read error. This chain connects TRBV5-1 to TRBJ2-2; D gene unclear. The CDR3 contains 15 residues. CDR1 is SGHRS, CDR2 YFSETQ, per germline. V dropped 4 bases and J dropped 1 base, with 11 bases sitting between them. CDR3 in amino acids: CASSVVEKNTGELFF. The CDR3 region has the DNA TGCGCCAGCAGCGTGGTAGAAAAGAACACCGGGGAGCTGTTTTTT.

This clonotype was seen only once. Mismatch with germline at one junction end may stem from a read error. The chain uses TRBV6-1 and TRBJ2-7, with D unresolved. Germline-derived CDR1 and CDR2 are MNHNS and SASEGT. This CDR3 has 15 amino acids. Here the CDR3 reads CASSETLTSFYEQYF. The CDR3 DNA reads as TGTGCCAGCAGTGAGACCCTAACATCCTTCTACGAACAGTACTTC.

On this clonotype itself: It may be a read error: a sequence one base away is much more abundant. The chain is built from TRBV30 and TRBJ2-2; possible D gene TRBD2, 6 bases. Germline values: CDR1 GTSNPN, CDR2 SVGIG (reference sequence). CDR3 length: 15 amino acids. In nucleotides, the CDR3 is TGTGCCTTGAGTGTATCGGGAGAGGACACCGGGGAGCTGTTTTTT. It is translated as CALSVSGEDTGELFF.